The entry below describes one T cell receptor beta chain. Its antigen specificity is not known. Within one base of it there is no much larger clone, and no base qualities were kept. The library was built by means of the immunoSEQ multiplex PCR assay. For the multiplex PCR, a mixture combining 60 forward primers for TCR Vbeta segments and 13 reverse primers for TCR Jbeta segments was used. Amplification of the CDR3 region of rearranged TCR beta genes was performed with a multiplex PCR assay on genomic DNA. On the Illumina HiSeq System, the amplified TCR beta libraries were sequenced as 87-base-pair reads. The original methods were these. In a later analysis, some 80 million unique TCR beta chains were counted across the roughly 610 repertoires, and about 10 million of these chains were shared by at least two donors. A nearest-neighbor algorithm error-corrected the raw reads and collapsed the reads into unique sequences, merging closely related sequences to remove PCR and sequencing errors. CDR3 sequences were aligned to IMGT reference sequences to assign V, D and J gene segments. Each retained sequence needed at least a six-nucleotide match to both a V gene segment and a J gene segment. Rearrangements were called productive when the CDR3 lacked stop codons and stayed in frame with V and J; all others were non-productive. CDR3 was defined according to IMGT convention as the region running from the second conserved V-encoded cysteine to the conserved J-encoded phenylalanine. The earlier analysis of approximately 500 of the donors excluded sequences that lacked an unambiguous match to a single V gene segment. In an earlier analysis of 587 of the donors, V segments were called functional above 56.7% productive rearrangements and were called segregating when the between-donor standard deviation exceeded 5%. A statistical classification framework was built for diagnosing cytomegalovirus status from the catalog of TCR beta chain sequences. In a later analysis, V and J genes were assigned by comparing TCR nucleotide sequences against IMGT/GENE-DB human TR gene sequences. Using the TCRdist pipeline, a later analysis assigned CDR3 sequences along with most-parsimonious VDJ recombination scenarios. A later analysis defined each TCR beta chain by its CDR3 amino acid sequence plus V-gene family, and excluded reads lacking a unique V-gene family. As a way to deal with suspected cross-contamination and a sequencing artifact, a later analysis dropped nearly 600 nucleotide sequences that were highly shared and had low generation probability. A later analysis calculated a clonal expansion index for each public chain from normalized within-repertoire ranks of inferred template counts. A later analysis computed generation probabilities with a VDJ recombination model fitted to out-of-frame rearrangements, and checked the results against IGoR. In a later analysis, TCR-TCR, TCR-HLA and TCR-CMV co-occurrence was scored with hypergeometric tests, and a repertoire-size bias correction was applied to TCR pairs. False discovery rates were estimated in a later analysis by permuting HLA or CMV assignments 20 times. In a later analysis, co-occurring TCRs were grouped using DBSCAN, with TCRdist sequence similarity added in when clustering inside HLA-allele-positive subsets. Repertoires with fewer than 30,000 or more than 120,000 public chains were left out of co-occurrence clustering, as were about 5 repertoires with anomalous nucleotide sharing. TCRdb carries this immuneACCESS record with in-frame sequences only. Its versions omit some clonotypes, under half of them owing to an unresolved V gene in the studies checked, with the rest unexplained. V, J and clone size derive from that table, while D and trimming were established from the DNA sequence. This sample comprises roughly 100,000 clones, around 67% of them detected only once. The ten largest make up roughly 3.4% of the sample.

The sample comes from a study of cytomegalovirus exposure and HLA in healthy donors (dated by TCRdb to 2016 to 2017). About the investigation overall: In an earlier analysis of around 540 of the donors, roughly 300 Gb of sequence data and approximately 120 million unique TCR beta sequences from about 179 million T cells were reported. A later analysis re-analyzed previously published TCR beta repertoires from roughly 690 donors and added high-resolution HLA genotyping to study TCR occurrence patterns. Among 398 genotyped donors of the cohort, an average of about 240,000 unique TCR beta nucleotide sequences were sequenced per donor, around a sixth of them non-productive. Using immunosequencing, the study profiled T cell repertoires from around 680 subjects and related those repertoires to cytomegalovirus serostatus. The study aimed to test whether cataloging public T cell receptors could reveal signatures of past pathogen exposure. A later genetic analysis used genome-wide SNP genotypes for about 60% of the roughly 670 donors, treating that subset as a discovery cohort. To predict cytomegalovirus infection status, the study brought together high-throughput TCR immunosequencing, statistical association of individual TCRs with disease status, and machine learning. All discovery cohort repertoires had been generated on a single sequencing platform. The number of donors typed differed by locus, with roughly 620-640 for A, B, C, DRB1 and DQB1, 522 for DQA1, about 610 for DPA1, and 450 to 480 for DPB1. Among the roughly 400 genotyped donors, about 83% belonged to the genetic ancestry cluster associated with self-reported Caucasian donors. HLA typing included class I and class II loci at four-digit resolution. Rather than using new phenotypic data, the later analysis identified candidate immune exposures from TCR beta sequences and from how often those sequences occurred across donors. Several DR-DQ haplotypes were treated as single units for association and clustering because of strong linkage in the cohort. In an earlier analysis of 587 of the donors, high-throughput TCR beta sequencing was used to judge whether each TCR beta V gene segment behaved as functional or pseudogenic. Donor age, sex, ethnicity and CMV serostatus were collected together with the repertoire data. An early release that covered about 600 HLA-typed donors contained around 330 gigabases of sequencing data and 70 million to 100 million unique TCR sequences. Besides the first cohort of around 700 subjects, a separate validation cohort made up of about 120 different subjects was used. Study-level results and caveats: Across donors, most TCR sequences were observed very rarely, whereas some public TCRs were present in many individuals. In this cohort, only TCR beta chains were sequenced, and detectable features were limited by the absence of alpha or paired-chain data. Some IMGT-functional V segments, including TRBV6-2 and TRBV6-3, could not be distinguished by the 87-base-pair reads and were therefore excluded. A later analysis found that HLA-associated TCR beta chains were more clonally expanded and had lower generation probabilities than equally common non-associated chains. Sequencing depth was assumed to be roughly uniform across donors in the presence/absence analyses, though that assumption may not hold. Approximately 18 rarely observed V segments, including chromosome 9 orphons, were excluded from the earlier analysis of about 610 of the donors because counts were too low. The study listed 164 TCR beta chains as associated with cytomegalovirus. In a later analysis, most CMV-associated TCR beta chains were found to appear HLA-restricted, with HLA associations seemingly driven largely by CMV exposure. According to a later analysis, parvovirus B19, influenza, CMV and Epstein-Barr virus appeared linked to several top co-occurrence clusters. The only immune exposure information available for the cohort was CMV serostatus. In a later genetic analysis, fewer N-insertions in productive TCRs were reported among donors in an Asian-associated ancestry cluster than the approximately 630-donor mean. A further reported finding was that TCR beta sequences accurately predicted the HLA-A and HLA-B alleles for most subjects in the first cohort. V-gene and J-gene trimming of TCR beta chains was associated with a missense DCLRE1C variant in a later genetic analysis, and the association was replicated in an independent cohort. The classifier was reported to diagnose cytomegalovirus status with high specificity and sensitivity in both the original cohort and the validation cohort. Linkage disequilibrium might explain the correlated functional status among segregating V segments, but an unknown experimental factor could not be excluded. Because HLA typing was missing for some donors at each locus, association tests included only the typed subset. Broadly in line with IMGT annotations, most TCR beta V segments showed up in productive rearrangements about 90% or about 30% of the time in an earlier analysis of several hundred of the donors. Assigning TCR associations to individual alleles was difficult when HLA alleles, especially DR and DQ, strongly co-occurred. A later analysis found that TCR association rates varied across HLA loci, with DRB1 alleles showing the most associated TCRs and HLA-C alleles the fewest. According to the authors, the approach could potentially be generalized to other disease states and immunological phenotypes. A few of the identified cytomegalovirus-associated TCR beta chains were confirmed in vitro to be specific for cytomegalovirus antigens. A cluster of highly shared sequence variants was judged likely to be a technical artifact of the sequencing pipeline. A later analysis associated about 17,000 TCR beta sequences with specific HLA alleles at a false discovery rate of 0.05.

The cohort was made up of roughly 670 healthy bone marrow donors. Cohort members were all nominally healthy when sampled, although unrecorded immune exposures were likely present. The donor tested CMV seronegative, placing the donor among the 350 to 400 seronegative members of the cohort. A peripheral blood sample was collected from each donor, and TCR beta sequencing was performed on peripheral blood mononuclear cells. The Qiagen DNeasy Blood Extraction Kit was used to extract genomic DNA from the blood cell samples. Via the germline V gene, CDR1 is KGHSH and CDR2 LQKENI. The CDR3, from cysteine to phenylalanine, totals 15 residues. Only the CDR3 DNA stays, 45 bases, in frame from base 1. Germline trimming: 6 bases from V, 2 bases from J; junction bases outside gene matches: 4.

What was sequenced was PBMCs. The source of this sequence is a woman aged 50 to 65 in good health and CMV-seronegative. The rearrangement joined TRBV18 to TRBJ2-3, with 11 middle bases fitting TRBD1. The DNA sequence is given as TGTGCCAGCTCGCCCGGACAGGGGGCCACAGATACGCAGTATTTT. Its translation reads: CASSPGQGATDTQYF.